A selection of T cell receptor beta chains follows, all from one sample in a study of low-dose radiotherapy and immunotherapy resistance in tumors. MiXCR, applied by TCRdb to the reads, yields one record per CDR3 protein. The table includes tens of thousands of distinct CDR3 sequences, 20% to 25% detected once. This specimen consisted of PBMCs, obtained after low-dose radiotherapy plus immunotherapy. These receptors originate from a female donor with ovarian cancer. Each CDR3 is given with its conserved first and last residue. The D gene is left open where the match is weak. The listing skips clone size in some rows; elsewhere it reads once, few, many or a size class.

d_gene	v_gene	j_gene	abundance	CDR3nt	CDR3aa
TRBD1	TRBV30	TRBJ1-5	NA	TGTGCCTGGTCACAGGGGGCGACGGGGGATCAGCCCCAGCATTTT	CAWSQGATGDQPQHF
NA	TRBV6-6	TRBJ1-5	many	TGTGCCAGCAGGCAAACAGCGGAAGGCAATCAGCCCCAGCATTTT	CASRQTAEGNQPQHF
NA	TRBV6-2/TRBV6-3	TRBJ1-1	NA	TGTGCCAGCACCTACGGGTCCTTTAAAAACACTGAAGCTTTCTTT	CASTYGSFKNTEAFF
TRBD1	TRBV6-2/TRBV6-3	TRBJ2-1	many	TGTGCCAGCAGCCCTCTTGGACAGGCCGCCTACAATGAGCAGTTCTTC	CASSPLGQAAYNEQFF
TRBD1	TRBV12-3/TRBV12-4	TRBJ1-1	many	TGTGCCAGCAGACTGACAGGGGCGGGGAACACTGAAGCTTTCTTT	CASRLTGAGNTEAFF
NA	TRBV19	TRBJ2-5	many	TGTGCCAGTAGTCCCCCGGGGAGTCCAGAGACCCAGTACTTC	CASSPPGSPETQYF
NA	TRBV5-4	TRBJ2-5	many	TGTGCCAGCAGCTTGGATGGAGCGGCAGAGGAGACCCAGTACTTC	CASSLDGAAEETQYF
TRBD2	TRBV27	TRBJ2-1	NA	TGTGCCAGCAGTTTACTGGGGGGGGTGGACAATGAGCAGTTCTTC	CASSLLGGVDNEQFF
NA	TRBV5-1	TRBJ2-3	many	TGCGCCAGCAATCCGGCCAGGGTCACAGATACGCAGTATTTT	CASNPARVTDTQYF
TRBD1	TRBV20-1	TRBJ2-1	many	TGCAGTGCTAGGGACAGGGGGTTGGACAATGAGCAGTTCTTC	CSARDRGLDNEQFF
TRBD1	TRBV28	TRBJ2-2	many	TGTGCCAGCAGTTTTTCCTCTTGGCAGGGGGCCGGTACCGGGGAGCTGTTTTTT	CASSFSSWQGAGTGELFF
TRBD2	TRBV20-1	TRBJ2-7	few	TGCAGTGCTAGATATACCGCGGGGGGGGGCGAGCAGTACTTC	CSARYTAGGGEQYF
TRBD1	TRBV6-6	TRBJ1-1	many	TGTGCCAGCAGTTACCCCCGTCAGGGGGCAGGCACTGAAGCTTTCTTT	CASSYPRQGAGTEAFF
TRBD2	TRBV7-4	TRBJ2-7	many	TGTGCCAGCAGCGAGGGTTGCCGGACTAGCGGGGCCCCAATCTACGAGCAGTACTTC	CASSEGCRTSGAPIYEQYF
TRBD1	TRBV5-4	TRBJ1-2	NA	TGTGCCAGCAGCTTTAACTCAGGACAGGGGTGGGGCTACACCTTC	CASSFNSGQGWGYTF
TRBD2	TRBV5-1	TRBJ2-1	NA	TGCGCCAGCAGACTAGCGGGAGGATCAGAAGAGCAGTTCTTC	CASRLAGGSEEQFF
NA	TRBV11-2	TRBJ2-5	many	TGTGCCAGCAGCCCACCGGGGAGCCGAGAGACCCAGTACTTC	CASSPPGSRETQYF
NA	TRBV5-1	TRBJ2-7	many	TGCGCCAGCAGCTTGGGAAGGTCTCTCAACTCCCACGAGCAGTACTTC	CASSLGRSLNSHEQYF
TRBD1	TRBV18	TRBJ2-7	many	TGTGCCAGCTCATCCGGGACAGGGTTGGACTACGAGCAGTACTTC	CASSSGTGLDYEQYF
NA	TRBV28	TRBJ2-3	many	TGTGCCAGCACGGCTAGCACAGATACGCAGTATTTT	CASTASTDTQYF
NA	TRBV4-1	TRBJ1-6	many	TGCGCCAGCAGCCAAGATCCCCCGACGGCAGGGGCGCCCCTCCACTTT	CASSQDPPTAGAPLHF
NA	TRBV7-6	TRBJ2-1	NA	TGTGCCAGCAGCTTAGCCGGGTCCCGGAATGAGCAGTTCTTC	CASSLAGSRNEQFF
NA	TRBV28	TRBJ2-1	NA	TGTGCCAGCAGTTACTCTAACTATGAGCAGTTCTTC	CASSYSNYEQFF
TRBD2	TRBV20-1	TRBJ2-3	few	TGCAGTGCTAGGACCGGGGGGGCCCTGTCAGATACGCAGTATTTT	CSARTGGALSDTQYF
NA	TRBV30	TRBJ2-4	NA	TGTGCCTGGGGGGTACAGGGAAACATTCAGTACTTC	CAWGVQGNIQYF
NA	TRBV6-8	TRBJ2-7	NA	TGTGCCAGCAGAGTCCGGGCTTCAAATGAGCAGTACTTC	CASRVRASNEQYF
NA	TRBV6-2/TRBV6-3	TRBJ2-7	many	TGTGCCAGCAGTCAGAGGACAGAGCAGTACTTC	CASSQRTEQYF
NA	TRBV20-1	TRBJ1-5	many	TGCAGTGCGCCCATCGGTGGCCGGGGCGATCAGCCCCAGCATTTT	CSAPIGGRGDQPQHF
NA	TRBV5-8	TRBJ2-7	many	TGTGCCAGCAGCTTGGTCCCGACAGGCCACTACGAGCAGTACTTC	CASSLVPTGHYEQYF
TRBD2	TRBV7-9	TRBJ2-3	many	TGTGCCAGCAGCGTACGGACTAGCGGGAGGAACACAGATACGCAGTATTTT	CASSVRTSGRNTDTQYF